Given below is one T cell receptor (beta chain) in context. Generated by immunoSEQ multiplex PCR, the TCRdb table keeps only in-frame clones and is missing some. The sample lists a few hundred thousand clones, 79% occurring once. The record originates from a study of shared clonotypes between healthy human individuals. CDR1 is MDHEN, CDR2 SYDVKM, per germline. Trimming cost V 10 bases and J 4 bases, with 22 bases left between them. This CDR3 region has 16 residues. The sample taken for sequencing was PBMCs. This chain links TRBV28 with TRBJ2-2, with a possible D match to TRBD1 (6 bases). The source of this sequence is a woman aged 40 to 55 in good health. Some clones in this sample may be carry-over from other donors' samples. CDR3 coding DNA: TGTGCCATCGTAAGGGGCAGGGGCGCGGGCACCGGGGAGCTGTTTTTT. As protein: CAIVRGRGAGTGELFF.